This T cell receptor (beta chain) was profiled in a study of T cells in Graves' hyperthyroidism and ophthalmopathy. Study-level points and caveats: Ophthalmopathy was separated from stable hyperthyroidism by a 13 V-J model.

RNA transcripts were the template for amplifying TCR beta CDR3 regions. TCR CDR3 underwent first-round RT-PCR with the HTBI primer set. TCRdb recomputed calls from the multiplex PCR reads with MiXCR, one row per CDR3 protein. This table holds under 350,000 distinct CDR3 sequences, over 15% found once. V lost 0 bases to trimming and J lost 7 bases, with 10 bases between them. Germline V lookup: CDR1 MNHNS, CDR2 SASEGT. This CDR3 comprises 14 residues. Hyperthyroidism was newly diagnosed in patients aged 18 to 65 (duration under 2 months). The study based diagnoses on clinical symptoms, serum thyroxine and TRAb, thyroid ultrasound and orbital computed tomography. Fresh peripheral blood, 8 to 10 ml of it, supplied the PBMCs. This clonotype was found once. The antigen remains undetermined.

Sequencing was carried out using blood. The rearrangement links TRBV6-1 to TRBJ1-5; no clear D gene. The TCR sequence derives from a woman in her forties or fifties with Graves' hyperthyroidism. The CDR3: CASSEAGLGQPQHF. The DNA of the CDR3 is TGTGCCAGCAGTGAAGCAGGGTTAGGGCAGCCCCAGCATTTT.